The present T cell receptor (beta chain) was sequenced within a study of CD8 T cells in Susac syndrome. Losses at the gene ends were 6 bases for V and 5 bases for J; bases not matched to a gene: 15. There are 16 residues in the CDR3. Germline assignment: CDR1 SNHLY and CDR2 FYNNEI. Random hexamers were used to reverse transcribe roughly 0.5 to 1 ug of RNA. Using its own MiXCR run on the immunoSEQ multiplex PCR reads, TCRdb lists one record per CDR3 protein. In the table there are 130,000 to 150,000 distinct CDR3 sequences, approximately 96% of which are singletons. For this clonotype: Its antigen remains unknown.

Study results and caveats: In Susac syndrome, CD4+ T cell repertoires lacked any clonal expansion.

Sequencing of TCR beta was carried out in blood CD8+ and CD4+ T cells. This TCR came from a human donor with Susac syndrome. The chain uses TRBV2 and TRBJ2-5; 7 nucleotides agree with TRBD2. The sample taken for sequencing was CD4+ T cells from PBMCs. In DNA form, the CDR3 reads TGTGCCAGCAGACCCCGTGAGGCGGGAGTTGCGGAGACCCAGTACTTC. The encoded protein is CASRPREAGVAETQYF.